A selection of T cell receptor beta chains follows, all from one sample in a study of identical twins. TCRdb independently ran MiXCR on the 5' RACE reads; one entry per CDR3 protein. The repertoire has a few hundred thousand distinct CDR3 sequences, approximately 13% of them found once; the top ten carry roughly 7%. This sample also appeared in a second study, on yellow fever vaccine responses in identical twins.

The sequenced material came from CD8+ T cells sorted from blood. The receptors here all came from a woman aged 18-30 years in good health. Each CDR3 is given with its conserved first and last residue. Each record gives: CDR3 length, D gene, V gene, clone size, J gene, CDR3 DNA, CDR3 protein. A D gene is named only where the DNA matches it firmly. Clone size is not always given. Where it is, it says once, few, many or a class for expanded clones.

>15|NA|TRBV7-6|NA|TRBJ2-1
TGTGCCAGCAGTTGGGGGGTCCTACCCCTAAATGAGCAGTTCTTC
CASSWGVLPLNEQFF
>20|TRBD1|TRBV6-2/TRBV6-3|NA|TRBJ2-2
TGTGCCAGCAGTTACTCGACCGGGTCGATGCTGGCAGGGGGAACCGGGGAGCTGTTTTTT
CASSYSTGSMLAGGTGELFF
>16|TRBD2|TRBV7-9|few|TRBJ2-1
TGTGCCAGCAGCCCTACTAGCGGGGGTTACTACAATGAGCAGTTCTTC
CASSPTSGGYYNEQFF
>19|NA|TRBV28|few|TRBJ2-1
TGTGCCGCCCACAGGGCGGTTTTGGCTACCGTGGGAGAAAACAATGAGCAGTTCTTC
CAAHRAVLATVGENNEQFF
>14|NA|TRBV6-5|NA|TRBJ1-1
TGTGCCAGCAGTTACTCGGGGGCTCACACTGAAGCTTTCTTT
CASSYSGAHTEAFF
>14|NA|TRBV24-1|few|TRBJ2-5
TGTGCCACCAGTGATTATCAGGGTCAAGAGACCCAGTACTTC
CATSDYQGQETQYF
>16|TRBD2|TRBV27|few|TRBJ2-3
TGTGCCACCTCTGGGGGCGGGGGGGCCGGGAGAGATACGCAGTATTTT
CATSGGGGAGRDTQYF
>14|NA|TRBV2|few|TRBJ1-5
TGTGCCAGCAGCGAAGACGAGGGGTTGGGGCCCCAGCATTTT
CASSEDEGLGPQHF
>15|NA|TRBV12-3/TRBV12-4|NA|TRBJ2-1
TGTGCCAGCGGGCATCAGGGGCCCCCCTACAATGAGCAGTTCTTC
CASGHQGPPYNEQFF
>15|NA|TRBV27|NA|TRBJ1-5
TGTGCCAGCAGCGATGGGGGTTATAGCAATCAGCCCCAGCATTTT
CASSDGGYSNQPQHF
>14|NA|TRBV5-6|NA|TRBJ1-1
TGTGCCAGCAGCTTGCGGGGCGCAAGGACTGAAGCTTTCTTT
CASSLRGARTEAFF
>12|TRBD2|TRBV12-3/TRBV12-4|few|TRBJ2-7
TGTGCCAGCAGTCGGACTAGCGGGTCGTTGAACTTC
CASSRTSGSLNF
>15|NA|TRBV9|few|TRBJ2-1
TGTGCCAGCAGCGTAGAAGGGGGAAACTACAATGAGCAGTTCTTC
CASSVEGGNYNEQFF
>17|TRBD2|TRBV7-9|many|TRBJ2-1
TGTGCCAGCAGCTTAGGAGGGACTAGCGGGCCCGACAATGAGCAGTTCTTC
CASSLGGTSGPDNEQFF
>13|NA|TRBV6-4|few|TRBJ2-3
TGTGCCAGCAGTACTAGCAGCACAGATACGCAGTATTTT
CASSTSSTDTQYF
>13|NA|TRBV3-1|few|TRBJ1-5
TGTGCCAGCAGCCAAGGTTATCTCCAGCCCCAGCATTTT
CASSQGYLQPQHF
>15|NA|TRBV5-6|NA|TRBJ2-5
TGTGCCAGCAGTCTGGGGCTAGCTTATGGGGAGACCCAGTACTTC
CASSLGLAYGETQYF
>13|TRBD2|TRBV28|few|TRBJ2-7
TGTGCCAGCTCCGCGGGAGTGTCCTACGAGCAGTACTTC
CASSAGVSYEQYF
>17|TRBD2|TRBV27|NA|TRBJ2-3
TGTGCCAGCAGTTCCACACTGGGGACTAGCGGGATGGATACGCAGTATTTT
CASSSTLGTSGMDTQYF
>14|NA|TRBV7-9|many|TRBJ2-4
TGTGCCAGCAGCTTACCCTCGAAAGAAGAGATTCAGTACTTC
CASSLPSKEEIQYF
>11|NA|TRBV14|NA|TRBJ2-3
TGTGCCAGCAGCCGCGAGGGCGCGCAGTATTTT
CASSREGAQYF
>13|NA|TRBV6-1|few|TRBJ2-2
TGTGCCAGCAGTCCGAGTTACACCGGGGAGCTGTTTTTT
CASSPSYTGELFF
>14|TRBD1|TRBV7-9|many|TRBJ1-5
TGCGCCAGCAGCTTGGGACAGGGCAATCAGCCCCAGCATTTT
CASSLGQGNQPQHF
>16|TRBD2|TRBV20-1|few|TRBJ2-7
TGCAGTGCTAGGGGGTATGGACTAGCGGCTCCCTACGAGCAGTACTTC
CSARGYGLAAPYEQYF
>16|TRBD1|TRBV7-9|NA|TRBJ1-1
TGTGCCAGCAGCTCTCTGAGCGGACAGGGAAGCACTGAAGCTTTCTTT
CASSSLSGQGSTEAFF
>13|NA|TRBV7-6|NA|TRBJ2-7
TGTGCCAGCAGCCCTCCCCTCTTGTACGAGCAGTACTTC
CASSPPLLYEQYF
>11|NA|TRBV10-2|many|TRBJ2-3
TGCGCCAGCAGTGAAGGAGATACGCAGTATTTT
CASSEGDTQYF
>17|TRBD1|TRBV7-9|NA|TRBJ2-3
TGTGCCAGCAGCTCCTTTAACCGGGACAGGGAGGGAGATACGCAGTATTTT
CASSSFNRDREGDTQYF
>15|TRBD2|TRBV3-1|NA|TRBJ2-5
TGTGCCAGCAGCCAAACGCTAGCGGGGGGGCCGTCCCAGTACTTC
CASSQTLAGGPSQYF
>15|NA|TRBV2|NA|TRBJ2-5
TGTGCCAGCAGTGTTGGACGGAGCCTCCAAGAGACCCAGTACTTC
CASSVGRSLQETQYF
>13|NA|TRBV6-2/TRBV6-3|many|TRBJ2-2
TGTGCCAGCAGTTACGGTCTCACCGGGGAGCTGTTTTTT
CASSYGLTGELFF
>13|NA|TRBV4-1|few|TRBJ2-1
TGCGCCAGCAGCCACCCTGTGGGGGATGAGCAGTTCTTC
CASSHPVGDEQFF
>16|NA|TRBV6-5|few|TRBJ2-1
TGTGCCAGCAGTTACAGGATCCCAGGGCTCTACAATGAGCAGTTCTTC
CASSYRIPGLYNEQFF
>19|TRBD1|TRBV11-2|NA|TRBJ2-1
TGTGCCAGCAGCTTAGTGGACGTTTGGGAGGGACAGGGATTGAATGAGCAGTTCTTC
CASSLVDVWEGQGLNEQFF
>16|NA|TRBV4-1|NA|TRBJ1-2
TGCGCCAGCAGCCAAGAGGTGTCCAGGGATGACTATGGCTACACCTTC
CASSQEVSRDDYGYTF
>12|TRBD1|TRBV13|many|TRBJ2-7
TGTGCCAGCAGCGCCGGGACAGGCGAGCAGTACTTC
CASSAGTGEQYF
>14|NA|TRBV18|few|TRBJ2-3
TGTGCCAGCTCACCACCGTCAGGCACAGATACGCAGTATTTT
CASSPPSGTDTQYF
>18|TRBD2|TRBV20-1|many|TRBJ2-3
TGCAGTGCTCTAGCCCTACCTTCTAGCGGACCAACCACAGATACGCAGTATTTT
CSALALPSSGPTTDTQYF
>13|NA|TRBV20-1|few|TRBJ1-1
TGCAGTGCTAGCGATGGTAGCCCCACTGAAGCTTTCTTT
CSASDGSPTEAFF
>15|TRBD2|TRBV12-3/TRBV12-4|many|TRBJ2-1
TGTGCCAGCAGTGAGCGGGGAAGCTCCTACAATGAGCAGTTCTTC
CASSERGSSYNEQFF
>14|NA|TRBV6-4|NA|TRBJ2-3
TGTGCCAGCAGTGACTCGGACAGCACAGATACGCAGTATTTT
CASSDSDSTDTQYF
>14|TRBD1|TRBV4-1|few|TRBJ2-1
TGCGCCAGCAGCCAAGGTTACAGGGGCAATGAGCAGTTCTTC
CASSQGYRGNEQFF